The subject of this entry is one TCR beta chain. Germline CDR1 and CDR2: MGHRA and YSYEKL. The CDR3 has 15 amino acids. Deletions cut 5 bases from V and 4 bases from J, with 18 bases between. The sample originates from a study of shared clonotypes between healthy human individuals. This was a deep-level run. TCRdb's table, derived via immunoSEQ multiplex PCR, lists solely in-frame clones and lacks some. This sample has approximately 1.1 million clones; approximately 78% occur once, and the top ten carry 0.4% to 0.55%. The chain is built from TRBV4-1 and TRBJ2-7; weak D call: TRBD2 (6 bases). This TCR came from a man aged 18 to 30 in good health. Some clones in this sample may be carry-over from other donors' samples. The sample taken for sequencing was memory CD4+ T cells from PBMCs. The subset here: CD45RA-negative fraction. The CDR3 bases are TGCGCCAGCAGCTCACTTGCCGGGCTAGCGTACGAGCAGTACTTC. Its protein is CASSSLAGLAYEQYF.